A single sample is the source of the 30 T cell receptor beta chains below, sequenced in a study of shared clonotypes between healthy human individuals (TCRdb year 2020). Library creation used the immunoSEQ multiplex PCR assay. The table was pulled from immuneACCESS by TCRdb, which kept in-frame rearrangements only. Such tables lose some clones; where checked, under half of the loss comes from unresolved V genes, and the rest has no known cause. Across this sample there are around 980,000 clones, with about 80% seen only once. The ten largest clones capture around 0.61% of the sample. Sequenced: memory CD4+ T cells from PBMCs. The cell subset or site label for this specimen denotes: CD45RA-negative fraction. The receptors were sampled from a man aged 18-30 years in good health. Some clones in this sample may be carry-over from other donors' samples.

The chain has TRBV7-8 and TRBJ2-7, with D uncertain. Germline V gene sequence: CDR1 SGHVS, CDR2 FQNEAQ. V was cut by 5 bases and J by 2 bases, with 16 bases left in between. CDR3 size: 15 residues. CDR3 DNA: TGTGCCAGCAGCCCCAGTCGGCAGGCTGCCTACGAGCAGTACTTC. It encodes CASSPSRQAAYEQYF.

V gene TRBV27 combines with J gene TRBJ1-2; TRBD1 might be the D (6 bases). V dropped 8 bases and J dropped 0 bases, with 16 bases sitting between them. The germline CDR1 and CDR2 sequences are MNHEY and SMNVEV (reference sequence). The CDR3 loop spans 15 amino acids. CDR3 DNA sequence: TGTGCCAGCCGACAGGCCAAAGGTGCTAACTATGGCTACACCTTC. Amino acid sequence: CASRQAKGANYGYTF.

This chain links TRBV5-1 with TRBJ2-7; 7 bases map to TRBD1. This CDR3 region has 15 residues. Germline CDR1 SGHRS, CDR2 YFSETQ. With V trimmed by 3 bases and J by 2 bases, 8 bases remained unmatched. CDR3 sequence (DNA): TGCGCCAGCAGCTGGGGACAGAATAGAGCCTACGAGCAGTACTTC. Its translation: CASSWGQNRAYEQYF.

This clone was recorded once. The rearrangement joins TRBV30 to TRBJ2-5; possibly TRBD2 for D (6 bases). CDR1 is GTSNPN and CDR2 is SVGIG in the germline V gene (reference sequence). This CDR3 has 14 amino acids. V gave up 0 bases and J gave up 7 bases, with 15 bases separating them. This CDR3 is CAWSVGQGLGTQYF. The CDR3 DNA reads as TGTGCCTGGAGTGTAGGGCAGGGACTTGGGACCCAGTACTTC.

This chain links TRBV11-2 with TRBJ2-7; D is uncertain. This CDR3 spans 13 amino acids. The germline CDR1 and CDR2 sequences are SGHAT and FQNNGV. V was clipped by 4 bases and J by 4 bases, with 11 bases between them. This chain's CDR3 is CASSSAIGYEQYF. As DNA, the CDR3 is TGTGCCAGCAGCTCCGCCATCGGGTACGAGCAGTACTTC.

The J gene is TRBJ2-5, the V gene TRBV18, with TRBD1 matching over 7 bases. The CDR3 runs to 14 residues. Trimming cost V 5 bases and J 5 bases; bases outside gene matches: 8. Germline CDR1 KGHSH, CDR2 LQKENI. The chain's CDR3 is CASSNRDSTETQYF. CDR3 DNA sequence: TGTGCCAGCTCAAACCGGGACAGCACTGAGACCCAGTACTTC.

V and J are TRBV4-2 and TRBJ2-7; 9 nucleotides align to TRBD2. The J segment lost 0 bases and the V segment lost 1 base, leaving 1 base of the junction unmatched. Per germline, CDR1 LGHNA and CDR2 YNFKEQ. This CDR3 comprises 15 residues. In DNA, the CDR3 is TGTGCCAGCAGCCAAGGACTAGCGGACTCCTACGAGCAGTACTTC. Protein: CASSQGLADSYEQYF.

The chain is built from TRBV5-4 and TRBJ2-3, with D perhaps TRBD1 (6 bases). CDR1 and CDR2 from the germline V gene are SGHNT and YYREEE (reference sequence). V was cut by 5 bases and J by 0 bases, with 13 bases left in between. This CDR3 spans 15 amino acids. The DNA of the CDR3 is TGTGCCAGCAGTCCCGGACAGCCTAGCACAGATACGCAGTATTTT. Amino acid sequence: CASSPGQPSTDTQYF.

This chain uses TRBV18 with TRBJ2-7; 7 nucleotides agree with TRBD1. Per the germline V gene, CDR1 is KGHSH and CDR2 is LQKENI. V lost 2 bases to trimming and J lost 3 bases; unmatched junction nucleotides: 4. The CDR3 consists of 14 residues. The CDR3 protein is CASSPRGQNYEQYF. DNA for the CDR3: TGTGCCAGCTCACCAAGGGGACAGAACTACGAGCAGTACTTC.

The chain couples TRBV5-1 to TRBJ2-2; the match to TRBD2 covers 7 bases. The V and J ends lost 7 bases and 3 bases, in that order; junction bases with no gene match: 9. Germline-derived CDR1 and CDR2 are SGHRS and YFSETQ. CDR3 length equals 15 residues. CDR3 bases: TGCGCCAGCCACCGCGGTGGGGGGGACACCGGGGAGCTGTTTTTT. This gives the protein CASHRGGGDTGELFF.

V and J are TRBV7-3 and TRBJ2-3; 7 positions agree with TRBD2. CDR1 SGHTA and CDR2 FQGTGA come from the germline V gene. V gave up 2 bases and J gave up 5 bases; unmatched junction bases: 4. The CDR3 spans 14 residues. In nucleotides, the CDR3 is TGTGCCAGCAGCTTACGCCCTAGCGGAGATACGCAGTATTTT. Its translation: CASSLRPSGDTQYF.

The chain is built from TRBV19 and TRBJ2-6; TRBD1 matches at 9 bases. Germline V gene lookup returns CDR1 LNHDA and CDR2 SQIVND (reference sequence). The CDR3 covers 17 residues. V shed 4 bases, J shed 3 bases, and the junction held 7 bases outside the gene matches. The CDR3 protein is CASSTPQGAGGANVLTF. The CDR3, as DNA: TGTGCCAGTAGTACGCCACAGGGGGCGGGTGGGGCCAACGTCCTGACTTTC.

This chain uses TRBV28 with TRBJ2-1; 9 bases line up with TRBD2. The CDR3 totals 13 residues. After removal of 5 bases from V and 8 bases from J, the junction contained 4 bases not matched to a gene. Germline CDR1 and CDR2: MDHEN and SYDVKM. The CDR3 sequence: CASSPAGGDEQFF. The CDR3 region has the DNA TGTGCCAGCAGTCCAGCGGGAGGCGATGAGCAGTTCTTC.

CDR3 nucleotide sequence: TGTGCCAGCAAGGTCACAGGACCAAATCAGCCCCAGCATTTT. Translated, it gives CASKVTGPNQPQHF. The gene calls are TRBV27 and TRBJ1-5, with a tentative D call TRBD1 (5 bases). The germline V gene has CDR1 MNHEY and CDR2 SMNVEV (reference sequence). Trimming removed 7 bases at V and 4 bases at J, with 14 bases between. The CDR3 has 14 residues.

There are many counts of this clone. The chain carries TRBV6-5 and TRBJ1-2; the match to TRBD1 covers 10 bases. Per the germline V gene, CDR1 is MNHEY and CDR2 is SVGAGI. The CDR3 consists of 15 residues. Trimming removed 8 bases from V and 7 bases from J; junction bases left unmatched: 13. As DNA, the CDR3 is TGTGCCAGCGGCCACCCTAACCGACAGGGGGCTGGCTACACCTTC. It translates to CASGHPNRQGAGYTF.

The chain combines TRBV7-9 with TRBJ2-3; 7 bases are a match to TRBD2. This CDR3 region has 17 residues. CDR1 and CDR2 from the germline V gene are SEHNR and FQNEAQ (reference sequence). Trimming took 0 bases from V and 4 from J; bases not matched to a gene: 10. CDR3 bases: TGTGCCAGCAGCTTAGCGTGGGGCGGGAGCTACTCAGATACGCAGTATTTT. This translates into CASSLAWGGSYSDTQYF.

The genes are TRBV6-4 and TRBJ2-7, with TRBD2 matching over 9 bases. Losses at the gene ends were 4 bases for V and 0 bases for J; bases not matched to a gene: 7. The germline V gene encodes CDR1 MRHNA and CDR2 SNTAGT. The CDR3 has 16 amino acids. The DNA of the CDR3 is TGTGCCAGCAGTGTCCGAAGCGGGAGGAGCTCCTACGAGCAGTACTTC. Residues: CASSVRSGRSSYEQYF.

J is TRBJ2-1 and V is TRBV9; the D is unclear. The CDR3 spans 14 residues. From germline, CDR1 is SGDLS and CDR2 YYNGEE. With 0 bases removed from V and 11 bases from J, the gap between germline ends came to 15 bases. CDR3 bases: TGTGCCAGCAGCGTAGGGCTGGGGTTGGGAAAGCAGTTCTTC. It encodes CASSVGLGLGKQFF.

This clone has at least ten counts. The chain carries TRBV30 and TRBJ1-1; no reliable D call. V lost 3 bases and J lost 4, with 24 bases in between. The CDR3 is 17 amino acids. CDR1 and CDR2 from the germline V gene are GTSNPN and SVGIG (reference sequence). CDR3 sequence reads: CAWSASLTSTLGTEAFF. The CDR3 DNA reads TGTGCCTGGAGCGCCAGTCTTACCTCAACCTTGGGCACTGAAGCTTTCTTT.

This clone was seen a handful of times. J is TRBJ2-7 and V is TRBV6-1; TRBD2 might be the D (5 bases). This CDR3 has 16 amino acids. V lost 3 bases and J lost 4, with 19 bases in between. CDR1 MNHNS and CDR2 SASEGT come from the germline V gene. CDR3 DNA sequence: TGTGCCAGCAGTGACCCGCTAGGACTGGAGTGGTACGAGCAGTACTTC. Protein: CASSDPLGLEWYEQYF.

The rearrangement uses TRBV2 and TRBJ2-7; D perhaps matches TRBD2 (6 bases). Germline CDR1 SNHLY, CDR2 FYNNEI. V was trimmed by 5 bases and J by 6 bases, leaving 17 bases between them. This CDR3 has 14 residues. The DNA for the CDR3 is TGTGCCAGCAGTCTGTGGGGGGAAAACCGCGAGCAGTACTTC. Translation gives CASSLWGENREQYF.

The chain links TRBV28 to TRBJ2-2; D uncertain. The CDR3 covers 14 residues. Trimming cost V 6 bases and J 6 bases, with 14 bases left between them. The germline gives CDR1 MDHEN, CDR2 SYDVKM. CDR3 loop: CASSSFRKAGELFF. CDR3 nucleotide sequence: TGTGCCAGCAGCAGTTTTAGGAAAGCCGGGGAGCTGTTTTTT.

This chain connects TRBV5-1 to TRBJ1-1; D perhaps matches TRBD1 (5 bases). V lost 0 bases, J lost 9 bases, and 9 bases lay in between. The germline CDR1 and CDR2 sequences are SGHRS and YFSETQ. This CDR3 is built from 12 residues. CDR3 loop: CASSLVQGQAFF. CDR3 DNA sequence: TGCGCCAGCAGCTTGGTTCAGGGCCAAGCTTTCTTT.

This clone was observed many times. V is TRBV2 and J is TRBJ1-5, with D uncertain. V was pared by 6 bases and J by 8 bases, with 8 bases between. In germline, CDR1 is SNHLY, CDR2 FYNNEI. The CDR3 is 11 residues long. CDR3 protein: CASRTREPQHF. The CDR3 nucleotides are TGTGCCAGCAGGACGAGGGAGCCCCAGCATTTT.

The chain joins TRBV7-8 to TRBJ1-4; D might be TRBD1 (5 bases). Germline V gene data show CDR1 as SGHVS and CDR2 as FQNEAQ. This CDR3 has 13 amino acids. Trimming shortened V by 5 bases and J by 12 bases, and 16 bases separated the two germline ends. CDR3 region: CASSPGTARELFF. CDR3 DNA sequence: TGTGCCAGCAGCCCTGGGACCGCCCGGGAACTGTTTTTT.

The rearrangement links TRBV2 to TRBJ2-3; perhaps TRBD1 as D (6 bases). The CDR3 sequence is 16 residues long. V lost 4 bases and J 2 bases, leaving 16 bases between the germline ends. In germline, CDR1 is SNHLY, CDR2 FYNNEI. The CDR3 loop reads CASSGFQGSPTDTQYF. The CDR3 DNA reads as TGTGCCAGCAGTGGGTTCCAGGGGAGTCCCACAGATACGCAGTATTTT.

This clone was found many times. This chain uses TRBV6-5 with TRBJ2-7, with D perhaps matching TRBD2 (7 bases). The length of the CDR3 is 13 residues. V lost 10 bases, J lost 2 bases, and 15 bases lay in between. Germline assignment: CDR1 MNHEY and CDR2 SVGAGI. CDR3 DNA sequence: TGTGCCACAAGGAGGGGGGGAGCCTACGAGCAGTACTTC. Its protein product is CATRRGGAYEQYF.

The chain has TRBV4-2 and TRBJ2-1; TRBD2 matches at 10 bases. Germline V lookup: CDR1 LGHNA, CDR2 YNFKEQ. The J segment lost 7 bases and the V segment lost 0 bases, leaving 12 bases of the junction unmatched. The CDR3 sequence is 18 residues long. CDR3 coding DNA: TGTGCCAGCAGCCAAGATGGACTAGCGGATCTCCTGAGGAATGAGCAGTTCTTC. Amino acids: CASSQDGLADLLRNEQFF.

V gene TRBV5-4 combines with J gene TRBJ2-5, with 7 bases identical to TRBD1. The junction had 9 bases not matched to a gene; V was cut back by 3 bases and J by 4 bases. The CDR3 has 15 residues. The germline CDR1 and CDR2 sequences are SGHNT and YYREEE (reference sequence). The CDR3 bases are TGTGCCAGCAGCTCACCGACAGGGAGCGGAGAGACCCAGTACTTC. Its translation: CASSSPTGSGETQYF. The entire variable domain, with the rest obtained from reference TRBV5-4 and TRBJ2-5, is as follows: ETGVTQSPTHLIKTRGQQVTLRCSSQSGHNTVSWYQQALGQGPQFIFQYYREEENGRGNFPPRFSGLQFPNYSSELNVNALELDDSALYLCASSSPTGSGETQYFGPGTRLLVL.

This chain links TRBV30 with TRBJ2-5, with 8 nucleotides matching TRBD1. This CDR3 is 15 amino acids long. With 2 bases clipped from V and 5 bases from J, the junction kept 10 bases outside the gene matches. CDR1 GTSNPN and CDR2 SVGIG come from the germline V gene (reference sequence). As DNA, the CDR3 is TGTGCCTGGAGTTTAGGGACAGGAGGGGGGGAGACCCAGTACTTC. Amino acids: CAWSLGTGGGETQYF.